Listed below are T cell receptor beta chains from one sample, sequenced in a study of T cell repertoires in cytomegalovirus infection. Via MiXCR, TCRdb re-called the reads, giving one row per CDR3 protein. The sample includes hundreds of thousands of distinct CDR3 sequences, around 30% of them seen just once. Antigens for these TCRs are unknown. This specimen was cultured CD8+ T cells from PBMCs, taken from culture after CMV antigen stimulation. Every receptor here comes from a human donor in good health (CMV status not recorded). Some clones in this sample may be carry-over from other donors' samples. The CDR3 runs from the conserved cysteine through the conserved F or W. D genes are given only for firm matches. The size of a clone is reported for some rows only, either as once, few or many, or as a class for expanded clones.

v_gene: TRBV6-5; j_gene: TRBJ1-5; d_gene: TRBD1; abundance: .; CDR3aa: CASKSGTGGNQPQHF; CDR3nt: TGTGCCAGCAAATCTGGGACAGGGGGCAATCAGCCCCAGCATTTT
v_gene: TRBV19; j_gene: TRBJ2-3; d_gene: TRBD2; abundance: few; CDR3aa: CASSIGPAGALTDTQYF; CDR3nt: TGTGCCAGTAGTATAGGGCCAGCGGGGGCCCTCACAGATACGCAGTATTTT
v_gene: TRBV7-6; j_gene: TRBJ1-1; d_gene: .; abundance: many; CDR3aa: CASSWGPENTEAFF; CDR3nt: TGTGCCAGCAGCTGGGGACCGGAGAACACTGAAGCTTTCTTT
v_gene: TRBV9; j_gene: TRBJ2-1; d_gene: TRBD2; abundance: once; CDR3aa: CASSESGESYNEQFF; CDR3nt: TGTGCCAGCAGCGAGAGCGGGGAGTCCTACAATGAGCAGTTCTTC
v_gene: TRBV7-6; j_gene: TRBJ1-5; d_gene: .; abundance: many; CDR3aa: CASSLGGRYNQPQHF; CDR3nt: TGTGCCAGCAGCTTAGGGGGTCGCTACAATCAGCCCCAGCATTTT
v_gene: TRBV7-8; j_gene: TRBJ1-1; d_gene: .; abundance: many; CDR3aa: CASIPRHAGTEAFF; CDR3nt: TGTGCCAGCATCCCGAGACACGCGGGGACTGAAGCTTTCTTT
v_gene: TRBV7-9; j_gene: TRBJ1-1; d_gene: TRBD1; abundance: .; CDR3aa: CASSLPGQALGEAFF; CDR3nt: TGTGCCAGCAGCTTACCCGGACAGGCATTGGGAGAAGCTTTCTTT
v_gene: TRBV12-5; j_gene: TRBJ2-6; d_gene: .; abundance: .; CDR3aa: CASGLGGTGANVLTF; CDR3nt: TGTGCTAGTGGTTTGGGTGGCACTGGGGCCAACGTCCTGACTTTC
v_gene: TRBV4-2; j_gene: TRBJ1-3; d_gene: .; abundance: .; CDR3aa: CASSFPDAGDSGNTIYF; CDR3nt: TGTGCCAGCAGCTTCCCCGACGCAGGCGACTCTGGAAACACCATATATTTT
v_gene: TRBV20-1; j_gene: TRBJ2-2; d_gene: .; abundance: .; CDR3aa: CSARLRRGLGELFF; CDR3nt: TGCAGTGCTAGATTGCGGCGGGGCCTCGGGGAGCTGTTTTTT
v_gene: TRBV6-2/TRBV6-3; j_gene: TRBJ1-1; d_gene: .; abundance: many; CDR3aa: CASIDTFMNTEAFF; CDR3nt: TGTGCCAGCATTGACACGTTTATGAACACTGAAGCTTTCTTT
v_gene: TRBV28; j_gene: TRBJ1-5; d_gene: .; abundance: few; CDR3aa: CASSPESTHSNQPQHF; CDR3nt: TGTGCCAGCAGTCCTGAATCAACGCATAGCAATCAGCCCCAGCATTTT
v_gene: TRBV6-5; j_gene: TRBJ2-6; d_gene: .; abundance: .; CDR3aa: CASSYSNPFSGANVLTF; CDR3nt: TGTGCCAGCAGTTACTCGAATCCGTTCTCTGGGGCCAACGTCCTGACTTTC
v_gene: TRBV24-1; j_gene: TRBJ1-5; d_gene: .; abundance: many; CDR3aa: CATSDSGFLGQLYQPQHF; CDR3nt: TGTGCCACCAGTGATTCTGGGTTCTTGGGACAACTGTATCAGCCCCAGCATTTT
v_gene: TRBV11-3; j_gene: TRBJ2-2; d_gene: .; abundance: .; CDR3aa: CASSLVKPANTGELFF; CDR3nt: TGTGCCAGCAGCCTCGTAAAGCCAGCGAACACCGGGGAGCTGTTTTTT
v_gene: TRBV13; j_gene: TRBJ2-5; d_gene: .; abundance: .; CDR3aa: CASSTRGSGETQYF; CDR3nt: TGTGCCAGCAGCACGCGGGGAAGCGGTGAGACCCAGTACTTC
v_gene: TRBV6-2/TRBV6-3; j_gene: TRBJ2-2; d_gene: TRBD1; abundance: few; CDR3aa: CASSYPQGDLYTGELFF; CDR3nt: TGTGCCAGCAGTTACCCTCAGGGGGATCTCTACACCGGGGAGCTGTTTTTT
v_gene: TRBV7-2; j_gene: TRBJ1-1; d_gene: .; abundance: many; CDR3aa: CASPSTGTEAFF; CDR3nt: TGTGCCAGTCCCTCGACGGGGACTGAAGCTTTCTTT
v_gene: TRBV15; j_gene: TRBJ1-5; d_gene: .; abundance: .; CDR3aa: CATSRTDQGVHQPQHF; CDR3nt: TGTGCCACCAGCAGAACCGACCAGGGAGTTCATCAGCCCCAGCATTTT
v_gene: TRBV27; j_gene: TRBJ2-6; d_gene: .; abundance: .; CDR3aa: CASLGANVLTF; CDR3nt: TGTGCCAGCCTTGGGGCCAACGTCCTGACTTTC
v_gene: TRBV7-6; j_gene: TRBJ1-1; d_gene: .; abundance: many; CDR3aa: CASSLGTGRTTEAFF; CDR3nt: TGTGCCAGCAGCTTAGGTACAGGGCGGACCACTGAAGCTTTCTTT
v_gene: TRBV10-3; j_gene: TRBJ2-1; d_gene: .; abundance: few; CDR3aa: CAIRVRGNEQFF; CDR3nt: TGTGCCATCAGGGTTAGGGGCAATGAGCAGTTCTTC
v_gene: TRBV14; j_gene: TRBJ2-7; d_gene: .; abundance: few; CDR3aa: CASSQGRRISSYEQYF; CDR3nt: TGTGCCAGCAGCCAAGGGCGCAGAATTAGCTCCTACGAGCAGTACTTC
v_gene: TRBV6-1; j_gene: TRBJ1-2; d_gene: .; abundance: .; CDR3aa: CASSEWHRDRSYGYTF; CDR3nt: TGTGCCAGCAGTGAATGGCACAGGGATCGGAGCTATGGCTACACCTTC